This T cell receptor (beta chain) was sequenced for a study of immune cell composition in non-small cell lung cancer. Profiled with immunoSEQ multiplex PCR; TCRdb holds only in-frame clones, not every one. The sample shows roughly 2,500 clones, roughly 78% of them seen only once. This CDR3 has 14 amino acids. V lost 0 bases and J 7 bases, leaving 10 bases between the germline ends. Germline CDR1 is MNHEY and CDR2 is SMNVEV (reference sequence). The clonotype originates from a human donor with non-small cell lung cancer. Sequenced: lung tumor tissue. V gene TRBV27 combines with J gene TRBJ2-1; D gene unclear. The CDR3 DNA reads TGTGCCAGCAGTTTATCATGGCAGTCGAATGAGCAGTTCTTC. Its translation is CASSLSWQSNEQFF.